This entry features one T cell receptor (beta chain) sequence. The antigen is undetermined. The sample comes from a study of shared clonotypes between healthy human individuals. Study-wide points: Investigators expected sequencing depth to affect clonotype sharing among donors.

PCR replicates from unsorted PBMC used approximately 0.3 ug DNA, and this amount was tens of thousands of T cell genomes. Here immunoSEQ multiplex PCR was the method, and the copy in TCRdb shows in-frame clones only, minus some. The sample includes about 490,000 clones, 76% seen only once; the top ten take around 13%. Germline V gives CDR1 MNHNY, CDR2 SVGAGI (reference sequence). This CDR3 contains 13 residues. V was clipped by 1 base and J by 10 bases, with 11 bases between them. V is TRBV6-6 and J is TRBJ2-1; D is unclear. Sequenced sample: PBMCs. The sequence came from a woman aged 40 to 50 in good health. Some clones in this sample may be carry-over from other donors' samples. CDR3 residues: CASSYFYPQEQFF. DNA for the CDR3: TGTGCCAGCAGTTACTTTTACCCCCAGGAGCAGTTCTTC.